The 12 T cell receptor beta chains in this list originate from one sample, sequenced in a study of OX40 agonist ivuxolimab in advanced cancers. The method was immunoSEQ multiplex PCR; TCRdb's version includes in-frame clones alone and lacks a portion of them. The table records under 50,000 clones, about nine tenths of them present only once. Specimen: CD4+ or CD8+ T cells sorted from blood, collected in a trial of the OX40 agonist ivuxolimab. These TCRs come from an adult with an advanced solid tumor such as melanoma, head and neck, liver or kidney cancer.

This sequence joins TRBV6-5 and TRBJ1-6, with TRBD1 identical over 9 bases. Germline-derived CDR1 and CDR2 are MNHEY and SVGAGI. The length of the CDR3 is 12 residues. V gave up 11 bases and J gave up 7 bases; unmatched junction bases: 3. The CDR3 nucleotides are TGTGCCTGCGGACAGGGGAATTCACCCCTCCACTTT. It specifies CACGQGNSPLHF.

This chain joins TRBV7-8 and TRBJ1-5; TRBD1 aligns across 11 bases. Germline CDR1 SGHVS, CDR2 FQNEAQ. V lost 5 bases, J lost 7 bases, and 16 bases stayed unmatched. This CDR3 spans 18 amino acids. CDR3 sequence reads: CASSTSGTGGDQGQPQHF. Written as DNA, the CDR3 is TGTGCCAGCAGCACCTCCGGGACAGGGGGTGACCAGGGGCAGCCCCAGCATTTT.

Turning to this clone: The germline gene is not matched at one end of the junction; a read error may be the cause. The rearrangement links TRBV11-2 to TRBJ2-7; TRBD2 matches at 11 bases. The CDR3 is 14 residues long. Per the germline V gene, CDR1 is SGHAT and CDR2 is FQNNGV. CDR3 nucleotide sequence: TGTGCCAGCAGTTTAGGGACTAGCGGTTACGAGCAGTACTTC. Translating gives CASSLGTSGYEQYF.

This chain's CDR3 is CASSLTGERAYEQYF. The CDR3 region has the DNA TGTGCCAGCAGCCTCACTGGGGAGAGGGCCTACGAGCAGTACTTC. The chain joins TRBV28 to TRBJ2-7, with a tentative D call TRBD2 (5 bases). Germline V gene data show CDR1 as MDHEN and CDR2 as SYDVKM. This CDR3 contains 15 residues. Trimming shortened V by 6 bases and J by 2 bases, and 17 bases separated the two germline ends.

The chain is built from TRBV15 and TRBJ2-7, with no clear D. The ends were cut back, 0 bases at V and 3 bases at J, with 6 bases in the middle. The V gene's germline CDR1 is LNHNV and CDR2 YYDKDF (reference sequence). The CDR3 extends over 13 amino acids. CDR3 coding DNA: TGTGCCACCAGCAGAGATAAAGACTACGAGCAGTACTTC. Translation gives CATSRDKDYEQYF.

The chain is built from TRBV5-1 and TRBJ2-3; 7 bases align to TRBD1. J gave up 8 bases and V 4 bases, and 7 bases lay outside the gene matches. The CDR3 extends over 13 amino acids. Per the germline V gene, CDR1 is SGHRS and CDR2 is YFSETQ. In nucleotides, the CDR3 is TGCGCCAGCAGCCCGGACAGGTTTGGTACGCAGTATTTT. Encoded protein: CASSPDRFGTQYF. Based on the CDR3 plus reference TRBV5-1 and TRBJ2-3, the full variable domain is KAGVTQTPRYLIKTRGQQVTLSCSPISGHRSVSWYQQTPGQGLQFLFEYFSETQRNKGNFPGRFSGRQFSNSRSEMNVSTLELGDSALYLCASSPDRFGTQYFGPGTRLTVL.

The chain uses TRBV10-3 and TRBJ2-1, with TRBD2 matching 14 bases. The ends lost 4 bases at V and 10 bases at J; junction bases unmatched: 12. Germline V lookup: CDR1 ENHRY, CDR2 SYGVKD. There are 17 residues in the CDR3. The DNA for the CDR3 is TGTGCCATCAGTGGGAGCTCCGGGACTAGCGGGAGATCAGAGCAGTTCTTC. It specifies CAISGSSGTSGRSEQFF.

The J gene is TRBJ2-3, the V gene TRBV6-5; D may be TRBD1 or TRBD2 (5 bases each). Germline CDR1 MNHEY, CDR2 SVGAGI. The CDR3 has 14 amino acids. V lost 4 bases and J lost 7, with 15 bases in between. As DNA, the CDR3 is TGTGCCAGCAGTTCCGGGACGGCGTTGAATACGCAGTATTTT. It is translated as CASSSGTALNTQYF.

This sequence joins TRBV7-9 and TRBJ1-2; tentative D call: TRBD1 (6 bases). There are 15 residues in the CDR3. V was pared by 5 bases and J by 4 bases, with 17 bases between. Germline loops: CDR1 SEHNR, CDR2 FQNEAQ (reference sequence). The CDR3 region is CASSPGGRELYGYTF. CDR3 bases: TGTGCCAGCAGCCCTGGGGGGCGGGAACTCTATGGCTACACCTTC.

The CDR3 DNA reads as TGTGCCAGCCACCCGGGACTAGTGCACAATGAGCAGTTCTTC. Translation: CASHPGLVHNEQFF. The chain is built from TRBV5-4 and TRBJ2-1, with 8 bases matching TRBD2. Germline CDR1 is SGHNT and CDR2 is YYREEE (reference sequence). The trim removed 7 bases at V and 5 bases at J, leaving 8 bases unmatched. The CDR3 length is 14 residues.

V usage is TRBV7-9 and J usage is TRBJ2-3, with TRBD2 matching over 11 bases. The CDR3 is 18 residues long. Germline values: CDR1 SEHNR, CDR2 FQNEAQ (reference sequence). V dropped 3 bases and J dropped 2; count of bases not matched to a gene: 10. The CDR3 DNA sequence: TGTGCCAGCAGCTTTACTAGCGGGGGAGTAAGTGTCACAGATACGCAGTATTTT. Translation gives CASSFTSGGVSVTDTQYF. Variable domain in full (rest from reference TRBV7-9 and TRBJ2-3): DTGVSQNPRHKITKRGQNVTFRCDPISEHNRLYWYRQTLGQGPEFLTYFQNEAQLEKSRLLSDRFSAERPKGSFSTLEIQRTEQGDSAMYLCASSFTSGGVSVTDTQYFGPGTRLTVL.

This chain connects TRBV4-2 to TRBJ1-5; D is uncertain. CDR1 is LGHNA, CDR2 YNFKEQ, per germline. The CDR3 totals 15 residues. V was shortened by 0 bases and J by 2 bases, with 8 bases between the two germline ends. In DNA form, the CDR3 reads TGTGCCAGCAGCCAAGATACCGGGGGCAATCAGCCCCAGCATTTT. It specifies CASSQDTGGNQPQHF.